Following are 23 T cell receptor beta chains from one sample sequenced in a study of glioma-infiltrating T cells after dendritic cell vaccination. Profiled with immunoSEQ multiplex PCR; TCRdb holds only in-frame clones, not every one. The sample includes almost 65,000 clones, approximately 78% of them seen just once. This specimen consisted of blood, obtained before dendritic cell vaccination. The receptors come from a human donor with glioblastoma.

CDR3 in DNA: TGCGCCAGCAGCCCATCACCGACGCGGGGGGGCCACGGGGAGCTGTTTTTT. Protein product: CASSPSPTRGGHGELFF. The chain combines TRBV4-1 with TRBJ2-2; 9 bases line up with TRBD2. The J segment lost 7 bases and the V segment lost 4 bases, leaving 13 bases of the junction unmatched. Germline V gene sequence: CDR1 MGHRA, CDR2 YSYEKL. The CDR3 is 17 residues long.

This clone appeared a few times. V is TRBV28 and J is TRBJ1-1; tentative D call: TRBD1 (5 bases). Germline-derived CDR1 and CDR2 are MDHEN and SYDVKM. CDR3 length equals 15 residues. Trimming took 4 bases from V and 3 from J, leaving 15 bases between them. The CDR3 spells CASSWGGTRDTEAFF. CDR3 bases: TGTGCCAGCAGTTGGGGGGGGACGAGGGACACTGAAGCTTTCTTT.

DNA of the CDR3: TGTGCCAGCAGCCTTTCCGGACAGAACTACGAGCAGTACTTC. Amino acid sequence: CASSLSGQNYEQYF. The J gene is TRBJ2-7, the V gene TRBV6-6; TRBD1 is a possible D gene (6 bases). Between the trimmed V and J ends, which lost 6 bases and 3 bases, there was a span of 15 bases. The CDR3 loop spans 14 amino acids. Germline CDR1 reads MNHNY; CDR2 reads SVGAGI (reference sequence).

The V gene is TRBV6-1, the J gene TRBJ2-1, with TRBD2 matching 12 bases. J lost 8 bases, V lost 3 bases, and 5 bases had no gene match. The germline V gene encodes CDR1 MNHNS and CDR2 SASEGT. The CDR3 loop spans 15 amino acids. CDR3 protein: CASSDLAGGPDEQFF. CDR3 nucleotide sequence: TGTGCCAGCAGTGACCTAGCGGGGGGGCCCGATGAGCAGTTCTTC.

J is TRBJ2-7 and V is TRBV6-5; no firm D call. Between the trimmed V and J ends, which lost 4 bases and 6 bases, there was a span of 10 bases. CDR1 and CDR2 (germline): MNHEY, SVGAGI. There are 12 residues in the CDR3. CDR3 in DNA: TGTGCCAGCAGTTTCGTCGGGTCCGAGCAGTACTTC. Residues: CASSFVGSEQYF.

This chain uses TRBV7-2 with TRBJ2-3; tentative D call: TRBD2 (6 bases). V was pared by 1 base and J by 6 bases, with 17 bases between. This CDR3 is built from 16 residues. Germline V gives CDR1 SGHTA, CDR2 FQGNSA. The chain's CDR3 is CASSLVLNGGRDTQYF. CDR3 nucleotide sequence: TGTGCCAGCAGCTTAGTCTTGAACGGGGGACGGGATACGCAGTATTTT. Based on the CDR3 plus reference TRBV7-2 and TRBJ2-3, the full variable domain is GAGVSQSPSNKVTEKGKDVELRCDPISGHTALYWYRQSLGQGLEFLIYFQGNSAPDKSGLPSDRFSAERTGGSVSTLTIQRTQQEDSAVYLCASSLVLNGGRDTQYFGPGTRLTVL.

This chain connects TRBV28 to TRBJ1-2, with unresolved D. The CDR3 contains 14 residues. With 5 bases removed from V and 5 bases from J, the gap between germline ends came to 15 bases. Germline assignment: CDR1 MDHEN and CDR2 SYDVKM. The CDR3, as DNA: TGTGCCAGCAGTCGGGGTATAGGGAATTATGGCTACACCTTC. It translates to CASSRGIGNYGYTF.

Remarks on this clone: One junction end does not reproduce the germline sequence, and a read error may be involved. This chain joins TRBV29-1 and TRBJ1-2; D is perhaps TRBD1 (5 bases). The V gene's germline CDR1 is SQVTM and CDR2 ANQGSEA. CDR3 length: 11 amino acids. The CDR3 spells CSVEEGQGYTF. CDR3 sequence (DNA): TGCAGCGTCGAAGAGGGGCAAGGCTACACCTTC.

The chain has TRBV11-3 and TRBJ2-1, with a weak D call TRBD2 (6 bases). The CDR3 is 12 amino acids. V gave up 5 bases and J gave up 6 bases, with 8 bases separating them. Germline V CDR1 and CDR2: SGHNT, YENEEA. CDR3 amino acids: CASSTGLNEQFF. CDR3 coding DNA: TGTGCCAGCAGCACGGGACTCAATGAGCAGTTCTTC.

The rearrangement joins TRBV5-4 to TRBJ2-5; TRBD2 matches 7 bases. V shed 4 bases and J 12 bases; nucleotides not matched to a gene: 18. CDR1 and CDR2 from the germline V gene are SGHNT and YYREEE (reference sequence). This CDR3 region has 15 residues. The CDR3 DNA follows: TGTGCCAGCAGCCCGGGAGGTGGCTCGGGCTCTCCCGAGTACTTC. Translated, it gives CASSPGGGSGSPEYF.

The chain is built from TRBV5-1 and TRBJ1-1; D call uncertain. The CDR3 sequence is 13 residues long. CDR1 is SGHRS and CDR2 is YFSETQ in the germline V gene. Trimming took off 0 bases at V and 4 bases at J, with 7 bases between the two ends. CDR3 coding DNA: TGCGCCAGCAGCTTGGGCGGGATCACTGAAGCTTTCTTT. It yields the protein CASSLGGITEAFF.

This clone was found a few times. The V call is TRBV10-3, the J call TRBJ1-1; D is undetermined. The CDR3 covers 13 residues. V lost 2 bases and J lost 5, with 9 bases in between. Germline loops: CDR1 ENHRY, CDR2 SYGVKD. This CDR3 is CAISETRETEAFF. CDR3 DNA sequence: TGTGCCATCAGTGAGACTAGGGAGACTGAAGCTTTCTTT.

This clone appeared a single time. The chain has TRBV7-6 and TRBJ1-2; no clear D. The CDR3 loop spans 14 amino acids. V lost 2 bases and J lost 4, with 11 bases in between. Germline CDR1 SGHVS, CDR2 FNYEAQ. CDR3 sequence reads: CASSLLPESYGYTF. Here the CDR3 DNA reads TGTGCCAGCAGCTTACTTCCGGAGAGCTATGGCTACACCTTC.

CDR3 in DNA: TGTGCCAGCAGGACGGGAAACACTGAAGCTTTCTTT. Amino acids: CASRTGNTEAFF. V and J are TRBV27 and TRBJ1-1; unclear D gene. Trimming shortened V by 6 bases and J by 2 bases, and 7 bases separated the two germline ends. The CDR3 sequence is 12 residues long. Germline V gene data show CDR1 as MNHEY and CDR2 as SMNVEV (reference sequence).

This clone was observed a single time. The chain has TRBV6-5 and TRBJ1-4; D is uncertain. Deletions cut 5 bases from V and 8 bases from J, with 12 bases between. Germline V gene lookup returns CDR1 MNHEY and CDR2 SVGAGI. The CDR3 is made up of 13 amino acids. The CDR3 bases are TGTGCCAGCAGTCCGACGGCGGGCGAAAAACTGTTTTTT. Translated: CASSPTAGEKLFF.

As concerns this clone: Mismatch with germline at one junction end may stem from a read error. The chain recombines TRBV19 with TRBJ2-1; 8 bases align to TRBD2. The CDR3 is made up of 14 amino acids. CDR1 is LNHDA and CDR2 is SQIVND in the germline V gene (reference sequence). Here the CDR3 DNA reads TGTGCCAGTAGTTTAGAGCGGGGGTACAATGAGCAGTTCTTC. Encoded protein: CASSLERGYNEQFF.

The genes are TRBV2 and TRBJ2-1; TRBD1 matches 10 bases. The CDR3 is 15 residues long. Trimming at V came to 4 bases and at J to 2 bases, leaving 2 bases not matched to a gene. Germline values: CDR1 SNHLY, CDR2 FYNNEI. The CDR3 DNA is TGTGCCAGCAGTGGTGACAGGGGGCCCTACAATGAGCAGTTCTTC. Encoded protein: CASSGDRGPYNEQFF.

This clone has only a few counts. The V and J genes are TRBV6-4 and TRBJ2-3; the D is unclear. The V gene lost 8 bases and the J gene lost 2 bases, with 8 bases spanning the gap. Germline-derived CDR1 and CDR2 are MRHNA and SNTAGT. CDR3 length equals 12 residues. CDR3 amino acids: CASVAITDTQYF. In nucleotides, the CDR3 is TGTGCCAGCGTCGCGATCACAGATACGCAGTATTTT.

CDR3 amino acids: CASSSGTSKETQYF. The CDR3 DNA is TGCGCCAGCAGCTCCGGGACTAGTAAAGAGACCCAGTACTTC. The chain is built from TRBV5-1 and TRBJ2-5; 8 positions agree with TRBD2. The CDR3 sequence is 14 residues long. V was clipped by 3 bases and J by 3 bases; unmatched bases: 4. Germline CDR1 is SGHRS and CDR2 is YFSETQ.

The V and J genes are TRBV7-9 and TRBJ2-3; D might be TRBD1 (6 bases). The CDR3 runs 16 residues. Trimming took 5 bases from V and 4 from J, leaving 19 bases between them. Germline assignment: CDR1 SEHNR and CDR2 FQNEAQ (reference sequence). The CDR3 DNA sequence: TGTGCCAGCAGCCCAGGAGGACAGCGCATCGCAGATACGCAGTATTTT. Encoded protein: CASSPGGQRIADTQYF.

A few counts support this clone. The chain employs TRBV6-5 and TRBJ2-6; D gene ambiguous. Trimming shortened V by 8 bases and J by 2 bases, and 4 bases separated the two germline ends. The V gene's germline CDR1 is MNHEY and CDR2 SVGAGI. The CDR3 has 12 amino acids. This chain's CDR3 is CASGPGANVLTF. CDR3 nucleotides: TGTGCCAGCGGGCCTGGGGCCAACGTCCTGACTTTC.

V gene TRBV5-6 combines with J gene TRBJ1-5; D not resolved. V shed 2 bases and J shed 6 bases, with 6 bases lying between them. Germline V gene lookup returns CDR1 SGHDT and CDR2 YYEEEE. This CDR3 comprises 12 residues. The CDR3 spells CASSFVCQPQHF. DNA of the CDR3: TGTGCCAGCAGCTTCGTGTGTCAGCCCCAGCATTTT.

This clone has more than one count but fewer than ten. This chain links TRBV19 with TRBJ2-1; TRBD2 agrees at 7 bases. J lost 10 bases, V lost 9 bases, and 15 bases had no gene match. The CDR3 runs 14 residues. The germline V gene encodes CDR1 LNHDA and CDR2 SQIVND (reference sequence). CDR3 protein: CASRPTSQRGEQFF. The DNA for the CDR3 is TGTGCCAGCAGGCCCACCTCTCAGCGGGGAGAGCAGTTCTTC.